The source of this TCR beta chain is a study of T cells in Graves' hyperthyroidism and ophthalmopathy. Concerning this clonotype: As yet, its antigen is unknown.

Germline CDR1 reads SQVTM; CDR2 reads ANQGSEA. This CDR3 contains 13 residues. V lost 7 bases, J lost 1 base, and 14 bases lay in between. Researchers took RNA transcripts and amplified the TCR beta CDR3 regions from them. First-round RT-PCR of the TCR CDR3 relied on the HTBI primer set. Using its own MiXCR run on the multiplex PCR reads, TCRdb lists one record per CDR3 protein. The sample yields about 610,000 distinct CDR3 sequences, approximately 15% seen once. Together with thyroid ultrasound, orbital computed tomography, serum thyroxine and TRAb, clinical symptoms were used for diagnoses. Study-level findings and limits: Most thyroid-expanded clonotypes above 0.001 were also found in blood.

The J gene is TRBJ2-7, the V gene TRBV29-1; D unclear. This clonotype was obtained from a woman between 35 and 50 years old with Graves' ophthalmopathy. Sample: blood. CDR3 bases: TGCAGCGCCCAAGATCGGAAGTCCTACGAGCAGTACTTC. It encodes CSAQDRKSYEQYF.